The rows below give T cell receptor beta chains drawn from one sample of a study of T cell responses to AZD1222 COVID-19 vaccine. The repertoire was sequenced with immunoSEQ multiplex PCR; TCRdb's copy has only in-frame clones and lacks some. The repertoire holds 110,000 or so clones, 88% seen once, with over 8% in the top ten. Sequencing used peripheral blood, obtained on day 0 of AZD1222 vaccination. These receptors were collected from an adult in good health. Both conserved end residues are part of each CDR3. D genes are given only for firm matches. Size is stated for part of the rows, as once, few or many counts, or as a class when the clone is expanded.

d_call: NA; clone_size: NA; j_call: TRBJ2-3; v_call: TRBV18; cdr3_aa: CASSRRGARTDTQYF; cdr3_nt: TGTGCCAGCTCACGAAGGGGGGCGCGCACAGATACGCAGTATTTT
d_call: TRBD2; clone_size: NA; j_call: TRBJ2-3; v_call: TRBV28; cdr3_aa: CASSSGTSGRRTDTQYF; cdr3_nt: TGTGCCAGCAGTTCCGGGACTAGCGGGAGGAGGACAGATACGCAGTATTTT
d_call: TRBD1; clone_size: NA; j_call: TRBJ2-5; v_call: TRBV11-1; cdr3_aa: CASSSWTGGRETQYF; cdr3_nt: TGTGCCAGCAGCTCTTGGACAGGGGGTCGAGAGACCCAGTACTTC
d_call: NA; clone_size: NA; j_call: TRBJ2-2; v_call: TRBV7-7; cdr3_aa: CASSPLVGPSATGELFF; cdr3_nt: TGTGCTAGCAGCCCGCTAGTTGGGCCCTCTGCCACCGGGGAGCTGTTTTTT
d_call: NA; clone_size: NA; j_call: TRBJ2-7; v_call: TRBV7-8; cdr3_aa: CASSLALGISYEQYF; cdr3_nt: TGTGCCAGCAGCTTAGCGCTCGGCATCTCCTACGAGCAGTACTTC
d_call: NA; clone_size: once; j_call: TRBJ1-4; v_call: TRBV30; cdr3_aa: CAWMTIEKLFF; cdr3_nt: TGTGCCTGGATGACCATTGAAAAACTGTTTTTT
d_call: TRBD1; clone_size: NA; j_call: TRBJ2-2; v_call: TRBV6-4; cdr3_aa: CASSGTGENTGELFF; cdr3_nt: TGTGCCAGCAGTGGGACAGGGGAAAACACCGGGGAGCTGTTTTTT
d_call: NA; clone_size: NA; j_call: TRBJ2-5; v_call: TRBV5-6; cdr3_aa: CASSRGVRDRETQYF; cdr3_nt: TGTGCCAGCAGCCGGGGGGTCCGGGACAGGGAGACCCAGTACTTC
d_call: NA; clone_size: NA; j_call: TRBJ1-1; v_call: TRBV11-2; cdr3_aa: CASSLGVGLEAFF; cdr3_nt: TGTGCCAGCAGCTTAGGGGTGGGACTCGAAGCTTTCTTT
d_call: TRBD2; clone_size: NA; j_call: TRBJ2-5; v_call: TRBV7-2; cdr3_aa: CASSLGIAGVGETQYF; cdr3_nt: TGTGCCAGCAGCTTAGGGATAGCGGGAGTAGGGGAGACCCAGTACTTC
d_call: NA; clone_size: NA; j_call: TRBJ2-3; v_call: TRBV19; cdr3_aa: CASSGQHSADTQYF; cdr3_nt: TGTGCCAGTTCAGGACAGCATAGCGCAGATACGCAGTATTTT
d_call: NA; clone_size: NA; j_call: TRBJ2-6; v_call: TRBV5-4; cdr3_aa: CASSLGGAGANVLTF; cdr3_nt: TGTGCCAGCAGCTTGGGAGGGGCTGGGGCCAACGTCCTGACTTTC
d_call: TRBD1; clone_size: NA; j_call: TRBJ2-2; v_call: TRBV19; cdr3_aa: CASSSGDRLNTGELFF; cdr3_nt: TGTGCCAGTAGTTCCGGGGACAGGCTGAACACCGGGGAGCTGTTTTTT
d_call: NA; clone_size: NA; j_call: TRBJ1-4; v_call: TRBV6-5; cdr3_aa: CASSPQGGGEKLFF; cdr3_nt: TGTGCCAGCAGCCCCCAGGGTGGGGGTGAAAAACTGTTTTTT
d_call: TRBD2; clone_size: NA; j_call: TRBJ2-3; v_call: TRBV11-3; cdr3_aa: CASSSVAGGGTDTQYF; cdr3_nt: TGTGCCAGCAGCTCCGTAGCGGGAGGGGGCACAGATACGCAGTATTTT
d_call: TRBD1; clone_size: once; j_call: TRBJ1-2; v_call: TRBV28; cdr3_aa: CASSSPAGGSDYGYTF; cdr3_nt: TGTGCCAGCAGTTCCCCCGCAGGGGGCTCTGACTATGGCTACACCTTC
d_call: NA; clone_size: NA; j_call: TRBJ2-1; v_call: TRBV7-9; cdr3_aa: CASGGYNEQFF; cdr3_nt: TGTGCCAGCGGGGGTTACAATGAGCAGTTCTTC
d_call: NA; clone_size: once; j_call: TRBJ2-5; v_call: TRBV27; cdr3_aa: CASSFSGSLETQYF; cdr3_nt: TGTGCCAGCAGTTTCTCGGGTAGCCTTGAGACCCAGTACTTC
d_call: TRBD1; clone_size: NA; j_call: TRBJ1-5; v_call: TRBV27; cdr3_aa: CASSLSHRQGAGQPQHF; cdr3_nt: TGTGCCAGCAGTCTATCCCATCGACAGGGGGCGGGTCAGCCCCAGCATTTT
d_call: NA; clone_size: once; j_call: TRBJ1-1; v_call: TRBV28; cdr3_aa: CATTGTTGEAFF; cdr3_nt: TGTGCCACTACAGGGACTACCGGTGAAGCTTTCTTT